This is a list of T cell receptor beta chains from one sample in a study of blood T cell repertoires in COVID-19. Here immunoSEQ multiplex PCR was the method, and the copy in TCRdb shows in-frame clones only, minus some. Among 300,000 or so clones listed, around 80% were seen once. The sample taken for sequencing was peripheral blood. These receptor sequences come from a woman between 45 and 65 years old with acute or convalescent COVID-19. CDR3s include the opening cysteine and the closing phenylalanine or tryptophan. A D gene is named only where the DNA matches it firmly.

D gene: NA; J gene: TRBJ1-5; V gene: TRBV5-1; CDR3 protein: CASSFEVGQPQHF; CDR3 DNA: TGCGCCAGCAGCTTCGAGGTGGGTCAGCCCCAGCATTTT
D gene: TRBD1; J gene: TRBJ2-1; V gene: TRBV15; CDR3 protein: CATQRAGTGGHEQFF; CDR3 DNA: TGTGCCACCCAGAGAGCCGGAACAGGGGGACATGAGCAGTTCTTC
D gene: TRBD2; J gene: TRBJ2-1; V gene: TRBV20-1; CDR3 protein: CSASLGSGWSSYNEQFF; CDR3 DNA: TGCAGTGCTAGTTTGGGTAGCGGGTGGAGCTCCTACAATGAGCAGTTCTTC
D gene: TRBD2; J gene: TRBJ2-2; V gene: TRBV19; CDR3 protein: CASSIASGRGTGELFF; CDR3 DNA: TGTGCCAGTAGTATAGCCAGCGGGAGAGGTACCGGGGAGCTGTTTTTT
D gene: NA; J gene: TRBJ2-5; V gene: TRBV24-1; CDR3 protein: CATSAGTLQETQYF; CDR3 DNA: TGTGCCACCAGTGCCGGGACACTACAAGAGACCCAGTACTTC
D gene: NA; J gene: TRBJ2-1; V gene: TRBV5-1; CDR3 protein: CASSPTTGALSYNEQFF; CDR3 DNA: TGCGCCAGCAGCCCAACCACAGGCGCCCTCTCCTACAATGAGCAGTTCTTC
D gene: TRBD1; J gene: TRBJ1-6; V gene: TRBV19; CDR3 protein: CASSTGGVNSPLHF; CDR3 DNA: TGTGCCAGTAGTACAGGGGGCGTGAATTCACCCCTCCACTTT
D gene: NA; J gene: TRBJ1-1; V gene: TRBV7-2; CDR3 protein: CASSAPSGAAEAFF; CDR3 DNA: TGTGCCAGCAGCGCACCCTCAGGAGCGGCTGAAGCTTTCTTT
D gene: TRBD1; J gene: TRBJ2-5; V gene: TRBV29-1; CDR3 protein: CSGQQGAGTQYF; CDR3 DNA: TGCAGCGGTCAACAGGGGGCTGGGACCCAGTACTTC
D gene: TRBD1; J gene: TRBJ1-3; V gene: TRBV9; CDR3 protein: CASSVASRTGPSGNTIYF; CDR3 DNA: TGTGCCAGCAGCGTAGCTTCCAGGACAGGACCCTCTGGAAACACCATATATTTT
D gene: NA; J gene: TRBJ1-1; V gene: TRBV19; CDR3 protein: CASSIQGLNTEAFF; CDR3 DNA: TGTGCCAGTAGTATACAGGGGCTGAACACTGAAGCTTTCTTT
D gene: TRBD1; J gene: TRBJ1-6; V gene: TRBV15; CDR3 protein: CATSRDRASSYNSPLHF; CDR3 DNA: TGTGCCACCAGCAGGGACAGGGCAAGCTCCTATAATTCACCCCTCCACTTT